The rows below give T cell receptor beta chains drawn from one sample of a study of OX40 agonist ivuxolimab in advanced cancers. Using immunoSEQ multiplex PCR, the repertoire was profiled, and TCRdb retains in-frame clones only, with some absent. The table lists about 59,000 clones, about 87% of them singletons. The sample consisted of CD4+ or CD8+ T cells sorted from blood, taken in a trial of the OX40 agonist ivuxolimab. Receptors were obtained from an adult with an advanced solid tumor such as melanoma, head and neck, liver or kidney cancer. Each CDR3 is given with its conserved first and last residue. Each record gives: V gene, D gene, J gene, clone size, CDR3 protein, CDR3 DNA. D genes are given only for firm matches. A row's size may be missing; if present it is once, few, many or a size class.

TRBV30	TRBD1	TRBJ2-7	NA	CAWSAGQGQYF	TGTGCCTGGAGCGCGGGACAGGGACAGTACTTC
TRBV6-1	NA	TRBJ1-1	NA	CASGNSEAFF	TGTGCCAGCGGGAATTCTGAAGCTTTCTTT
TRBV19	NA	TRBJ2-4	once	CASRGQNIQYF	TGTGCCAGCAGGGGTCAAAACATTCAGTACTTC
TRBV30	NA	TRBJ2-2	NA	CAWSVLGGSLNTGELFF	TGTGCCTGGAGTGTACTTGGGGGCAGTTTGAACACCGGGGAGCTGTTTTTT
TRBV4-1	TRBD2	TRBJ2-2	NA	CASSQPIKRERETGELFF	TGCGCCAGCAGCCAACCGATCAAGCGGGAGAGGGAGACCGGGGAGCTGTTTTTT
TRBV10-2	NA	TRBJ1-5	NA	CASKDRSHQPQHF	TGCGCCAGCAAAGACAGGTCGCATCAGCCCCAGCATTTT
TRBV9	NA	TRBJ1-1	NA	CASSVEYGAEAFF	TGTGCCAGCAGCGTCGAGTACGGGGCTGAAGCTTTCTTT
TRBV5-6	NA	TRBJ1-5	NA	CASSLAGSGSQPQHF	TGTGCCAGCAGCTTGGCGGGTAGCGGGAGCCAGCCCCAGCATTTT
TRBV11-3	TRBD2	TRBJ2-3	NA	CASSPGTSGSTDTQYF	TGTGCCAGCAGCCCTGGGACTAGCGGGAGCACAGATACGCAGTATTTT
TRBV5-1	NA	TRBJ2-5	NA	CASSSRQDRETQYF	TGCGCCAGCAGCTCCCGACAGGACCGGGAGACCCAGTACTTC
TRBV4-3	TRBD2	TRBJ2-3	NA	CASSQDWGLAGVGGTDTQYF	TGCGCCAGCAGCCAAGACTGGGGACTAGCGGGAGTAGGTGGCACAGATACGCAGTATTTT
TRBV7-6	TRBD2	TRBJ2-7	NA	CASSSTSGGTYEQYF	TGTGCCAGCAGTTCCACTAGCGGGGGGACCTACGAGCAGTACTTC
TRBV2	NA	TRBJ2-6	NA	CASRWGRGRNPSSGANVLTF	TGTGCCAGCAGATGGGGACGGGGACGGAACCCGAGCTCTGGGGCCAACGTCCTGACTTTC
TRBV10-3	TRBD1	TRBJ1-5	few	CAISDTGGSNQPQHF	TGTGCCATCAGTGATACAGGGGGTTCCAATCAGCCCCAGCATTTT
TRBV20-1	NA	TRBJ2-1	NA	CSASSNEQFF	TGCAGTGCTAGTAGCAATGAGCAGTTCTTC
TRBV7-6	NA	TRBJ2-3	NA	CASSSWRDTQYF	TGTGCCAGCAGCTCTTGGAGAGATACGCAGTATTTT
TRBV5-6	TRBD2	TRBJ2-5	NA	CASSVGLAVRETQYF	TGTGCCAGCAGCGTGGGACTAGCTGTACGAGAGACCCAGTACTTC
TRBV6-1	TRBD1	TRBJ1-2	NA	CASSLNSGTGRGYTF	TGTGCCAGCAGCCTTAACTCCGGGACAGGGAGGGGTTACACCTTC
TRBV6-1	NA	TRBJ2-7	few	CASSEYRGGREQYF	TGTGCCAGCAGTGAATATAGGGGGGGCCGGGAGCAGTACTTC
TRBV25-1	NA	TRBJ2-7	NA	CASSEYKGPADEQYF	TGTGCCAGCAGTGAATACAAGGGACCGGCCGACGAGCAGTACTTC
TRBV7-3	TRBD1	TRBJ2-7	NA	CASSPGTDEQYF	TGTGCCAGCAGCCCCGGGACAGACGAGCAGTACTTC
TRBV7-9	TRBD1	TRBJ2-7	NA	CASSLSRDRVHEQYF	TGTGCCAGCAGCTTAAGCCGGGACAGGGTACACGAGCAGTACTTC
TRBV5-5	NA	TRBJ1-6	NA	CASSSQGSNSPLHF	TGTGCCAGCAGCTCTCAGGGGTCAAATTCACCCCTCCACTTT
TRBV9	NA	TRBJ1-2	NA	CASKSGEPYGYTF	TGTGCCAGCAAGTCGGGAGAACCCTATGGCTACACCTTC
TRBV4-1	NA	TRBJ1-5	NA	CASGGWGNQPQHF	TGCGCCAGCGGGGGCTGGGGCAATCAGCCCCAGCATTTT
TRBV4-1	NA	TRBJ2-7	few	CASSQGGGSGYEQYF	TGCGCCAGCAGCCAAGGAGGTGGGAGTGGCTACGAGCAGTACTTC
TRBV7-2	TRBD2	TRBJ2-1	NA	CASSVAPTSGGPGFF	TGTGCCAGCAGCGTAGCCCCTACTAGCGGGGGGCCTGGGTTCTTC
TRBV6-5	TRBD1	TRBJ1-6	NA	CASGTGYPRTLHF	TGTGCCAGCGGGACAGGATATCCTCGGACCCTCCACTTT
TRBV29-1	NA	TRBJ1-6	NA	CSVDDGNNSPLHF	TGCAGCGTTGATGACGGAAACAATTCACCCCTCCACTTT
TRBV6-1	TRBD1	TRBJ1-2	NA	CASRWTGEGYTF	TGTGCCAGCAGGTGGACAGGGGAAGGCTACACCTTC
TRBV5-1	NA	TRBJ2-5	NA	CASSFGGLTAETQYF	TGCGCCAGCAGCTTTGGAGGCCTTACTGCAGAGACCCAGTACTTC
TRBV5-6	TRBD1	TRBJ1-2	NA	CASSFGFPTVFPDRGYTF	TGTGCCAGCAGCTTTGGCTTCCCGACCGTATTTCCGGACAGGGGCTACACCTTC
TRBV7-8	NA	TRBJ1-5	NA	CASSLARGNQPQHF	TGTGCCAGCAGCTTAGCTAGGGGCAATCAGCCCCAGCATTTT